The present entry profiles one TCR beta chain with its context. As yet, its antigen is unknown. Other DNA sequences within the sample encode an identical CDR3. The germline V and J ends were trimmed by 2 bases and 2 bases, with 7 bases remaining between them. This CDR3 comprises 13 residues. Germline-derived CDR1 and CDR2 are SGDLS and YYNGEE. This sample was taken from a study of cytomegalovirus exposure and HLA in healthy donors. Overall study findings and caveats: TCR beta chains numbering some 150 were designated cytomegalovirus-associated. In vitro assays verified that three CMV-associated chains recognized CMV antigens specifically. Reported results showed that the classifier diagnosed cytomegalovirus status with high specificity and sensitivity.

Profiling relied on immunoSEQ multiplex PCR, and the TCRdb table lists in-frame clones only, not all of them. The repertoire holds tens of thousands of clones, with 85% to 95% as singletons. This sequence joins TRBV9 and TRBJ1-1; maybe TRBD1 (6 bases). Sequenced sample: PBMCs. The sequence was obtained from a man younger than 30 in good health and CMV-seronegative. CDR3 DNA: TGTGCCAGCAGCGTGGGGGCCAACACTGAAGCTTTCTTT. It is translated as CASSVGANTEAFF.